The next 17 T cell receptor beta chains were all read from a single sample in a study of siplizumab effects on memory and regulatory T cells. The method was immunoSEQ multiplex PCR; TCRdb's version includes in-frame clones alone and lacks a portion of them. The table has about 100,000 clones, 94% seen once; the top ten hold roughly 0.6%. Sample: Tregs sorted from blood. The receptors stem from a human donor in good health.

In nucleotides, the CDR3 is TGTGCCAGCAGGGTCTGGGGACCCTTAACCCACTACGAGCAGTACTTC. Translation gives CASRVWGPLTHYEQYF. The rearrangement links TRBV5-6 to TRBJ2-7; the D call may be TRBD1 or TRBD2 (5 bases each). Germline V CDR1 and CDR2: SGHDT, YYEEEE. V was clipped by 5 bases and J by 3 bases, with 21 bases between them. The CDR3 runs to 16 residues.

On this clone itself: A read error may produce the germline difference seen at one junction end. This rearrangement joins TRBV19 to TRBJ2-7, with TRBD1 as a possible D gene (5 bases). The CDR3 loop spans 15 amino acids. Germline V gene data show CDR1 as LNHDA and CDR2 as SQIVND (reference sequence). CDR3 region: CASSIAGIGLYGQYF. The CDR3 DNA is TGTGCCAGTAGTATAGCAGGGATCGGGTTATACGGGCAGTACTTC.

CDR3 amino acids: CASTSRSRGNTDTQYF. The CDR3 DNA is TGTGCCAGCACCAGCCGAAGTAGGGGTAACACAGATACGCAGTATTTT. The V gene is TRBV28, the J gene TRBJ2-3; a weak D match, TRBD1 (5 bases). Germline CDR1 is MDHEN and CDR2 is SYDVKM. Trimming shortened V by 7 bases and J by 2 bases, and 19 bases separated the two germline ends. The CDR3 has 16 amino acids.

The V call is TRBV28, the J call TRBJ2-1; 14 nucleotides line up with TRBD2. CDR3 length: 15 residues. Trimming cost V 9 bases and J 4 bases; bases outside gene matches: 5. Germline loops: CDR1 MDHEN, CDR2 SYDVKM. The CDR3 is CASTGTSGSYNEQFF. The DNA of the CDR3 is TGTGCCAGTACCGGGACTAGCGGGAGTTACAATGAGCAGTTCTTC.

In nucleotides, the CDR3 is TGCGCCAGCAGCTTGCCTTTGGGCAACGAAAAACTGTTTTTT. It encodes CASSLPLGNEKLFF. V and J are TRBV5-1 and TRBJ1-4, with D unclear. This CDR3 has 14 residues. Trimming removed 1 base from V and 8 bases from J, with 12 bases in between. From germline, CDR1 is SGHRS and CDR2 YFSETQ.

The chain employs TRBV18 and TRBJ2-3; 7 bases align to TRBD2. Germline V CDR1 and CDR2: KGHSH, LQKENI. The CDR3 length is 18 residues. The J segment lost 1 base and the V segment lost 1 base, leaving 11 bases of the junction unmatched. CDR3 in DNA: TGTGCCAGCTCACCACGGAGAGCCGGGAGGACGGGCACAGATACGCAGTATTTT. Amino acid sequence: CASSPRRAGRTGTDTQYF.

This chain connects TRBV27 to TRBJ2-7; the match to TRBD2 covers 7 bases. Germline V lookup: CDR1 MNHEY, CDR2 SMNVEV (reference sequence). The CDR3 runs 15 residues. V was clipped by 8 bases and J by 6 bases; unmatched bases: 16. The CDR3 DNA reads as TGTGCCAGCCATCCCGGGAGGCAATCTTACGGCGAGCAGTACTTC. Translation gives CASHPGRQSYGEQYF.

V is TRBV19 and J is TRBJ2-7, with 7 positions matching TRBD2. V shed 6 bases, J shed 0 bases, and the junction held 8 bases outside the gene matches. There are 15 residues in the CDR3. Germline V gives CDR1 LNHDA, CDR2 SQIVND (reference sequence). Here the CDR3 reads CASSEIAGLSYEQYF. CDR3 sequence (DNA): TGTGCCAGTAGCGAGATAGCGGGTCTCTCCTACGAGCAGTACTTC.

This chain uses TRBV6-1 with TRBJ2-5; tentatively, D is TRBD2 (6 bases). Germline assignment: CDR1 MNHNS and CDR2 SASEGT. This CDR3 contains 15 residues. V gave up 7 bases and J gave up 2 bases, with 17 bases separating them. Written as DNA, the CDR3 is TGTGCCAGCACCAAAACCGGGGGTCTGCAAGAGACCCAGTACTTC. This gives the protein CASTKTGGLQETQYF.

CDR3 amino acids: CASSPRGNQPQHF. The CDR3 bases are TGTGCCAGCAGCCCCAGGGGTAATCAGCCCCAGCATTTT. The chain is built from TRBV7-8 and TRBJ1-5; TRBD1 is a possible D gene (6 bases). Trimming shortened V by 5 bases and J by 4 bases, and 9 bases separated the two germline ends. The CDR3 contains 13 residues. From germline, CDR1 is SGHVS and CDR2 FQNEAQ.

The chain links TRBV5-5 to TRBJ1-2; the D is unclear. The CDR3 is 14 residues long. The V gene's germline CDR1 is SGHKS and CDR2 YYEKEE (reference sequence). The germline V and J ends were trimmed by 2 bases and 1 base, with 9 bases remaining between them. CDR3 in DNA: TGTGCCAGCAGCTTTCTGGGATTTAACTATGGCTACACCTTC. This encodes CASSFLGFNYGYTF.

The genes are TRBV6-5 and TRBJ1-4; possible D gene TRBD1, 6 bases. CDR1 is MNHEY and CDR2 is SVGAGI in the germline V gene. CDR3 length: 13 residues. V lost 3 bases, J lost 8 bases, and 10 bases lay in between. The CDR3 spells CASSYLGAEKLFF. In DNA form, the CDR3 reads TGTGCCAGCAGTTATTTGGGGGCCGAAAAACTGTTTTTT.

The chain employs TRBV28 and TRBJ1-5, with D hard to call. The length of the CDR3 is 13 residues. The germline V and J ends were trimmed by 3 bases and 5 bases, with 8 bases remaining between them. CDR1 and CDR2 from the germline V gene are MDHEN and SYDVKM. CDR3 region: CASSFRAYQPQHF. In DNA, the CDR3 is TGTGCCAGCAGTTTTAGAGCATATCAGCCCCAGCATTTT.

This clone appeared a single time. The chain joins TRBV2 to TRBJ2-7, with a tentative D call TRBD1 (6 bases). In germline, CDR1 is SNHLY, CDR2 FYNNEI. V was pared by 3 bases and J by 8 bases, with 17 bases between. The CDR3 runs to 14 residues. The CDR3 here is CASSELVTGEQQYF. The CDR3 DNA is TGTGCCAGCAGTGAGTTGGTGACAGGAGAGCAGCAGTACTTC.

The V call is TRBV7-8, the J call TRBJ2-1; D perhaps matches TRBD2 (5 bases). Per the germline V gene, CDR1 is SGHVS and CDR2 is FQNEAQ. V gave up 5 bases and J gave up 11 bases, with 22 bases separating them. The CDR3 is made up of 15 amino acids. CDR3 sequence (DNA): TGTGCCAGCAGCGGTGCTACCCTCATAGCGAAGAAGCAGTTCTTC. It translates to CASSGATLIAKKQFF.

The rearrangement uses TRBV28 and TRBJ2-2; 15 positions agree with TRBD2. CDR3 length: 16 residues. Germline-derived CDR1 and CDR2 are MDHEN and SYDVKM. The V segment lost 3 bases and the J segment 8 bases; nucleotides outside the gene matches: 4. The CDR3 sequence: CASSFPGTSGRGELFF. CDR3 nucleotides: TGTGCCAGCAGTTTCCCCGGGACTAGCGGGAGGGGGGAGCTGTTTTTT.

The chain has TRBV20-1 and TRBJ1-1, with TRBD1 matching over 9 bases. The V and J ends lost 6 bases and 9 bases, in that order; junction bases with no gene match: 2. There are 10 residues in the CDR3. The germline CDR1 and CDR2 sequences are DFQATT and SNEGSKA (reference sequence). As DNA, the CDR3 is TGCAGTGCCAACAGGGGGCAAGCTTTCTTT. It codes for CSANRGQAFF.